This TCR beta chain came from a study of long-term antiretroviral therapy in people with HIV. Study-wide findings and caveats: For ART adherence, viral resistance and therapy changes, no data were available. It was observed that HIV repertoires exhibited narrower CDR3 length ranges than controls.

The CDR3 length is 14 residues. The V gene lost 6 bases and the J gene lost 5 bases, with 14 bases spanning the gap. Looked up from germline, CDR1 is MNHNY and CDR2 is SVGAGI (reference sequence). The run of the v3.0 immunoSEQ assay was at survey level. Sequenced by immunoSEQ multiplex PCR; TCRdb stores in-frame clones only, minus some. The sample contains 15,000 to 20,000 clones, about 80% of which appear only once. This clone has a handful of counts. Antigen unknown. This clonotype was obtained from a woman in her fifties or sixties with HIV. This chain connects TRBV6-6 to TRBJ1-5; a weak D match, TRBD1 (6 bases). This specimen was unsorted PBMCs, taken 0.5 years before starting antiretroviral therapy. The CDR3 sequence is CASRLQGRDQPQHF. In DNA, the CDR3 is TGTGCCAGCAGATTACAGGGTCGGGATCAGCCCCAGCATTTT.